The clone carrying this T cell receptor beta chain was found many times. The ends were cut back, 1 base at V and 6 bases at J, with 13 bases in the middle. Germline CDR1 LGHNA, CDR2 YSLEER. This CDR3 has 16 residues. The sample belongs to a study of response to subunit inactivated influenza vaccine. TCRdb processed the RT-PCR reads anew with MiXCR; each CDR3 protein has one entry. There are 600,000 to 700,000 distinct CDR3 sequences in the sample; approximately 15% occur only once, and less than 9% lies in the top ten. The genes are TRBV4-3 and TRBJ1-6; perhaps TRBD1 as D (6 bases). The clonotype was recovered from a man aged 45 to 65 who received an inactivated influenza vaccine. The sample here was PBMCs from blood, taken around 14 days before vaccination. The CDR3 loop reads CASSQAWTDINSPLHF. The CDR3 bases are TGCGCCAGCAGCCAAGCCTGGACAGACATTAATTCACCCCTCCACTTT.